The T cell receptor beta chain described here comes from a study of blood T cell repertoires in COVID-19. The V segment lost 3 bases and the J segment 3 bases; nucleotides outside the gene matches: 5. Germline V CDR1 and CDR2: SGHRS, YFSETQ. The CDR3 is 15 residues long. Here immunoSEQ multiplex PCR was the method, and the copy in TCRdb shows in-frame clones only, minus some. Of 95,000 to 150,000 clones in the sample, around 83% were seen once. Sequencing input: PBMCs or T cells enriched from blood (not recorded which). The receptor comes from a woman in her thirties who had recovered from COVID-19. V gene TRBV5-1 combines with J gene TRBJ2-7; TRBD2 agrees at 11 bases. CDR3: CASSWTSGPNYEQYF. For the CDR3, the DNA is TGCGCCAGCAGCTGGACTAGCGGGCCGAACTACGAGCAGTACTTC.